These T cell receptor beta chains were read from a single sample in a study of T cell changes during pregnancy in multiple sclerosis. Generated by immunoSEQ multiplex PCR, the TCRdb table keeps only in-frame clones and is missing some. Seen here are about 59,000 clones, roughly nine tenths observed once, and the top ten hold 0.65% to 1%. Sample: peripheral blood, taken before pregnancy. These receptors originate from a female donor with multiple sclerosis, enrolled in a pregnancy study. Both conserved end residues are part of each CDR3. A D gene is named only where the DNA matches it firmly. Size is omitted from some rows. Given values are once, few, many or a class for expanded clones.

D gene	V gene	clone size	J gene	CDR3 protein	CDR3 DNA
TRBD1	TRBV15	-	TRBJ1-2	CATSRDRDRSLYTF	TGTGCCACCAGCAGAGACCGGGACAGGAGTCTCTACACCTTC
-	TRBV19	-	TRBJ2-3	CASSIDGGLGDTQYF	TGTGCCAGTAGTATAGATGGAGGATTGGGGGATACGCAGTATTTT
TRBD2	TRBV7-6	-	TRBJ2-1	CASSLGSGGFNEQFF	TGTGCCAGCAGCTTAGGGAGCGGGGGCTTCAATGAGCAGTTCTTC
TRBD2	TRBV13	-	TRBJ2-1	CASSSTRSGGWGNEQFF	TGTGCCAGCAGCTCAACCAGAAGCGGGGGGTGGGGAAATGAGCAGTTCTTC
TRBD1	TRBV5-1	-	TRBJ2-7	CASSLDRGYYEQYF	TGCGCCAGCAGCTTGGACAGGGGGTATTACGAGCAGTACTTC
-	TRBV29-1	-	TRBJ2-1	CSVEGTLYNEQFF	TGCAGCGTTGAAGGGACTTTATACAATGAGCAGTTCTTC
TRBD1	TRBV27	-	TRBJ1-1	CASSYRGANTEAFF	TGTGCCAGCAGCTACAGGGGCGCGAACACTGAAGCTTTCTTT
-	TRBV19	-	TRBJ2-7	CASSIQAASYEQYF	TGTGCCAGTAGTATCCAGGCAGCTTCCTACGAGCAGTACTTC
-	TRBV20-1	few	TRBJ1-1	CSAQRDTEAFF	TGCAGTGCTCAGCGGGACACTGAAGCTTTCTTT
-	TRBV9	-	TRBJ2-2	CASSPPKPNTGELFF	TGTGCCAGCAGCCCTCCCAAGCCGAACACCGGGGAGCTGTTTTTT
TRBD1	TRBV20-1	-	TRBJ2-4	CSADRGNIQYF	TGCAGTGCTGACAGGGGAAACATTCAGTACTTC
TRBD2	TRBV9	-	TRBJ2-3	CASSVGASGGSNTQYF	TGTGCCAGCAGCGTTGGGGCTAGCGGGGGGAGCAATACGCAGTATTTT
TRBD2	TRBV11-2	-	TRBJ2-7	CASSLPLGGSSYEQYF	TGTGCCAGCAGCTTACCCCTAGGCGGGAGCTCCTACGAGCAGTACTTC
TRBD1	TRBV11-2	-	TRBJ1-2	CASSSRGPSNYGYTF	TGTGCCAGCAGCTCGAGGGGGCCTTCTAACTATGGCTACACCTTC
TRBD1	TRBV2	-	TRBJ1-1	CASRGVGSGGDEAFF	TGTGCCAGCAGGGGGGTCGGGTCAGGGGGCGATGAAGCTTTCTTT
-	TRBV5-6	once	TRBJ2-7	CASSLSSTSSYEQYF	TGTGCCAGCAGCTTGTCGTCCACAAGCTCCTACGAGCAGTACTTC
TRBD1	TRBV5-1	-	TRBJ2-7	CASSPTPGQTGSYEQYF	TGCGCCAGCAGCCCAACCCCGGGACAGACCGGCTCCTACGAGCAGTACTTC
-	TRBV4-3	-	TRBJ2-2	CASSQDGTGYDTGELFF	TGCGCCAGCAGCCAAGATGGAACAGGTTACGACACCGGGGAGCTGTTTTTT
TRBD1	TRBV6-5	-	TRBJ1-4	CASAAGGEEEKLFF	TGTGCCAGCGCAGCAGGGGGCGAAGAAGAAAAACTGTTTTTT
-	TRBV5-6	-	TRBJ1-3	CASSLGLSGNTIYF	TGTGCCAGCAGCTTGGGTTTATCTGGAAACACCATATATTTT
-	TRBV10-3	-	TRBJ1-5	CAISDPNQPQHF	TGTGCCATCAGTGACCCGAATCAGCCCCAGCATTTT
TRBD2	TRBV11-2	-	TRBJ2-1	CASSRGGSGGSYNEQFF	TGTGCCAGCAGCCGCGGTGGCAGCGGGGGGTCCTACAATGAGCAGTTCTTC
-	TRBV19	once	TRBJ2-2	CASSTYTGELFF	TGTGCCAGTAGTACCTACACCGGGGAGCTGTTTTTT
TRBD1	TRBV29-1	-	TRBJ1-5	CSVALGQGGNQPQHF	TGCAGCGTCGCATTGGGACAGGGGGGAAATCAGCCCCAGCATTTT
TRBD2	TRBV7-9	-	TRBJ2-7	CASSSGLAGGPEQYF	TGTGCCAGCAGCTCGGGACTAGCGGGGGGCCCCGAGCAGTACTTC
-	TRBV5-1	-	TRBJ2-7	CASSLVPGGYEQYF	TGCGCCAGCAGCTTGGTACCAGGAGGGTACGAGCAGTACTTC
TRBD1	TRBV5-6	-	TRBJ1-2	CASSLGPGQFSAGGYTF	TGTGCCAGCAGCTTGGGCCCGGGACAGTTTTCCGCTGGGGGCTACACCTTC
-	TRBV6-1	-	TRBJ1-1	CASSSRSTLNTEAFF	TGTGCCAGCAGTTCTAGGTCGACCCTTAACACTGAAGCTTTCTTT
-	TRBV4-3	once	TRBJ2-1	CASSQEVYRAVANEQFF	TGCGCCAGCAGCCAAGAGGTATACAGGGCGGTAGCTAATGAGCAGTTCTTC
TRBD1	TRBV9	-	TRBJ1-4	CASSQSGTGGEKLFF	TGTGCCAGCAGCCAAAGCGGGACAGGGGGTGAAAAACTGTTTTTT
-	TRBV10-3	-	TRBJ1-2	CAISESWGGGDYGYTF	TGTGCCATCAGTGAGTCGTGGGGAGGAGGCGACTATGGCTACACCTTC
TRBD2	TRBV19	-	TRBJ2-3	CATSSGGASTDTQYF	TGTGCCACCAGTAGCGGGGGGGCTAGCACAGATACGCAGTATTTT
-	TRBV11-2	-	TRBJ1-1	CASRDRQALKAFF	TGTGCCAGCAGAGACCGACAGGCCTTAAAAGCTTTCTTT
TRBD2	TRBV11-1	-	TRBJ2-5	CASSLLGSGGETQYF	TGTGCCAGCAGCTTACTCGGTAGCGGGGGAGAGACCCAGTACTTC
-	TRBV5-8	-	TRBJ1-4	CASSPIGSGSLGGVLFF	TGTGCCAGCAGCCCCATCGGCTCGGGGTCCCTTGGAGGGGTGCTGTTTTTT
-	TRBV19	-	TRBJ1-2	CASIQGGRAIYGYTF	TGTGCCAGTATTCAAGGTGGCAGGGCCATCTATGGCTACACCTTC
TRBD2	TRBV29-1	-	TRBJ2-7	CSVDAGGHGSYEQYF	TGCAGCGTTGATGCGGGGGGGCACGGCTCCTACGAGCAGTACTTC
-	TRBV4-3	-	TRBJ1-2	CASSPGQLSLYGYTF	TGCGCCAGCAGCCCTGGACAGCTATCACTCTATGGCTACACCTTC
TRBD1	TRBV7-6	-	TRBJ1-1	CASSLPGQGRTEAFF	TGTGCCAGCAGCTTACCAGGACAGGGTCGCACTGAAGCTTTCTTT
TRBD1	TRBV27	-	TRBJ1-2	CASSLSETGGDGYTF	TGTGCCAGCAGTTTATCGGAGACAGGGGGCGATGGCTACACCTTC
TRBD1	TRBV7-3	-	TRBJ2-5	CAGSLAGTGGQETQYF	TGTGCCGGCAGCTTAGCCGGGACAGGGGGACAAGAGACCCAGTACTTC
TRBD1	TRBV2	-	TRBJ1-2	CAKRQGSLYGYTF	TGTGCCAAGCGACAGGGCTCTCTCTATGGCTACACCTTC
TRBD1	TRBV2	-	TRBJ2-1	CASRRQGASNEQFF	TGTGCCAGTAGAAGACAGGGGGCGAGCAATGAGCAGTTCTTC
-	TRBV6-6	-	TRBJ1-5	CASRGSGKNQPQHF	TGTGCCAGCAGGGGAAGCGGGAAAAATCAGCCCCAGCATTTT
-	TRBV7-9	-	TRBJ2-5	CASNRGVLETQYF	TGTGCCAGCAACCGAGGAGTCCTAGAGACCCAGTACTTC
TRBD1	TRBV4-3	-	TRBJ1-2	CASSGPGQGFYGYTF	TGCGCCAGCAGCGGCCCGGGACAGGGGTTCTATGGCTACACCTTC
TRBD1	TRBV4-1	-	TRBJ2-2	CASSQDLTGVGGELFF	TGCGCCAGCAGCCAAGACCTGACAGGGGTCGGCGGGGAGCTGTTTTTT
-	TRBV19	-	TRBJ1-2	CASKTVNYGYTF	TGTGCCAGTAAAACAGTTAACTATGGCTACACCTTC
TRBD1	TRBV7-3	-	TRBJ2-5	CASSWTGAAGETQYF	TGTGCCAGCAGCTGGACAGGGGCCGCCGGAGAGACCCAGTACTTC
-	TRBV5-6	-	TRBJ1-2	CASSIFEGGYTF	TGTGCCAGCAGCATCTTCGAAGGGGGTTACACCTTC
-	TRBV2	-	TRBJ1-2	CASSEDSGVNYGYTF	TGTGCCAGCAGTGAAGACAGCGGTGTTAACTATGGCTACACCTTC
TRBD1	TRBV20-1	-	TRBJ2-7	CSATGDHEQYF	TGCAGTGCCACAGGGGACCACGAGCAGTACTTC
-	TRBV18	-	TRBJ2-2	CASSPLGDLGGELFF	TGTGCCAGCTCACCCCTAGGGGATCTCGGCGGGGAGCTGTTTTTT